Shown below are 27 T cell receptor beta chains from a single sample sequenced in a study of T-cell reconstitution after alpha-beta-depleted transplantation in children (dated by TCRdb to the mid-2010s). Library construction relied on PCR. Sequencing was carried out with an Illumina HiSeq 2500. TCR library preparation used molecular barcoding, with unique molecular identifiers applied to normalize quantification of the TCRbeta repertoire. In-frame beta chains were kept once TCRdb had trimmed the public reads at Q25 with fastp and called clones with MiXCR. Rows merge per CDR3 protein into single entries with the most common DNA and genes. Across this sample there are roughly 500,000 distinct CDR3 sequences, with approximately 29% seen only once. Together, the top ten hold around 2.5% of the sample. Source: PBMCs from the stem cell graft donor, taken from the stem cell graft. Receptor source: a human donor who donated a stem cell graft to a child with aplastic anemia.

This clonotype turned up a few times. The rearrangement joins TRBV10-3 to TRBJ2-7; TRBD1 agrees at 8 bases. In germline, CDR1 is ENHRY, CDR2 SYGVKD. V gave up 0 bases and J gave up 5 bases; unmatched junction bases: 6. CDR3 length: 15 residues. The CDR3 DNA sequence: TGTGCCATCAGTGAGTCTCGAAACAGGGGGGACGAGCAGTACTTC. It is translated as CAISESRNRGDEQYF.

The V and J genes are TRBV19 and TRBJ2-1; 7 nucleotides match TRBD2. Germline V gene lookup returns CDR1 LNHDA and CDR2 SQIVND (reference sequence). This CDR3 spans 12 amino acids. V shed 2 bases, J shed 8 bases, and the junction held 0 bases outside the gene matches. The CDR3 protein is CASSIRGDEQFF. The DNA of the CDR3 is TGTGCCAGTAGTATACGGGGGGATGAGCAGTTCTTC.

This clonotype was seen only a few times. The chain links TRBV10-3 to TRBJ1-5; unclear D gene. CDR1 is ENHRY and CDR2 is SYGVKD in the germline V gene. V lost 6 bases and J lost 0, with 9 bases in between. The CDR3 loop spans 14 amino acids. The CDR3 DNA is TGTGCCATCAGCCCCGACTCTAGCAATCAGCCCCAGCATTTT. Translated, it gives CAISPDSSNQPQHF.

V is TRBV20-1 and J is TRBJ2-1; a weak D match, TRBD2 (5 bases). Germline V lookup: CDR1 DFQATT, CDR2 SNEGSKA (reference sequence). The length of the CDR3 is 16 residues. The V and J ends lost 1 base and 6 bases respectively, with 19 bases between them. The CDR3 loop reads CSARGPTRRLSNEQFF. The CDR3 DNA reads TGCAGTGCTAGAGGTCCAACTAGACGGCTTTCCAATGAGCAGTTCTTC.

A few counts support this clonotype. The chain uses TRBV20-1 and TRBJ2-3; the D gene is possibly TRBD2 (6 bases). The CDR3 extends over 17 amino acids. Germline V lookup: CDR1 DFQATT, CDR2 SNEGSKA (reference sequence). Trimming pared 4 bases from V and 0 bases from J, leaving 20 bases between. CDR3 bases: TGCAGTGCTAATGAGCGGGCGCTATTCATTAGCACAGATACGCAGTATTTT. Translation: CSANERALFISTDTQYF.

This rearrangement joins TRBV7-2 to TRBJ1-1; 9 nucleotides line up with TRBD1. With 2 bases clipped from V and 5 bases from J, the junction kept 6 bases outside the gene matches. CDR1 and CDR2 (germline): SGHTA, FQGNSA. The CDR3 runs 15 residues. The CDR3 DNA reads as TGTGCCAGCAGCTTATCATGGACAGGGGTTACTGAAGCTTTCTTT. Translating it yields CASSLSWTGVTEAFF.

This rearrangement joins TRBV19 to TRBJ1-5, with D possibly being TRBD1 (6 bases). V was pared by 2 bases and J by 16 bases, with 18 bases between. The CDR3 loop spans 13 amino acids. Germline-derived CDR1 and CDR2 are LNHDA and SQIVND (reference sequence). The CDR3 DNA reads TGTGCCAGTAGTATAATGTGGGGACAAGGCGGTCATTTT. This sequence encodes CASSIMWGQGGHF.

The gene calls are TRBV9 and TRBJ1-1; D not certain. Between the trimmed V and J ends, which lost 2 bases and 1 base, there was a span of 12 bases. CDR1 SGDLS and CDR2 YYNGEE come from the germline V gene. This CDR3 region has 15 residues. The CDR3 here is CASSVLGQENTEAFF. For the CDR3, the DNA is TGTGCCAGCAGCGTGCTGGGTCAGGAGAACACTGAAGCTTTCTTT.

V usage is TRBV28 and J usage is TRBJ2-3; 12 bases match TRBD2. Losses at the gene ends were 8 bases for V and 2 bases for J; bases not matched to a gene: 2. The germline CDR1 and CDR2 sequences are MDHEN and SYDVKM. The CDR3 totals 14 residues. The CDR3 bases are TGTGCCAGCGGACTAGCGGGGATCACAGATACGCAGTATTTT. The encoded protein is CASGLAGITDTQYF.

The chain employs TRBV9 and TRBJ2-1; D is uncertain. In germline, CDR1 is SGDLS, CDR2 YYNGEE. V was pared by 3 bases and J by 9 bases, with 10 bases between. CDR3 length: 12 amino acids. DNA for the CDR3: TGTGCCAGCAGCGGAGCTAGTACTGAGCAGTTCTTC. It yields the protein CASSGASTEQFF.

The gene calls are TRBV5-4 and TRBJ2-7; D unresolved. Trimming took 0 bases from V and 0 from J, leaving 4 bases between them. This CDR3 spans 13 amino acids. Germline CDR1 and CDR2: SGHNT and YYREEE (reference sequence). The CDR3 is CASSLVSSYEQYF. CDR3 nucleotide sequence: TGTGCCAGCAGCTTGGTGAGCTCCTACGAGCAGTACTTC. Filled out from reference TRBV5-4 and TRBJ2-7, the complete variable domain reads ETGVTQSPTHLIKTRGQQVTLRCSSQSGHNTVSWYQQALGQGPQFIFQYYREEENGRGNFPPRFSGLQFPNYSSELNVNALELDDSALYLCASSLVSSYEQYFGPGTRLTVT.

The chain combines TRBV30 with TRBJ2-1, with D possibly TRBD1 on 6 matching bases. Germline V CDR1 and CDR2: GTSNPN, SVGIG (reference sequence). CDR3 length: 13 amino acids. Trimming shortened V by 4 bases and J by 5 bases, and 12 bases separated the two germline ends. CDR3 nucleotides: TGTGCCTGGAACCCCGGGACACACAATGAGCAGTTCTTC. Its translation: CAWNPGTHNEQFF.

This clonotype was observed a handful of times. The V call is TRBV30, the J call TRBJ1-1; the D gene is possibly TRBD1 (5 bases). CDR1 GTSNPN and CDR2 SVGIG come from the germline V gene (reference sequence). There are 13 residues in the CDR3. The ends were cut back, 1 base at V and 6 bases at J, with 12 bases in the middle. The CDR3 DNA reads TGTGCCTGGAGTGCCGTCGGGGGTCCTGAAGCTTTCTTT. Translated: CAWSAVGGPEAFF.

The rearrangement joins TRBV19 to TRBJ2-7; D might be TRBD2 (6 bases). The CDR3 is 13 residues long. Germline-derived CDR1 and CDR2 are LNHDA and SQIVND (reference sequence). V lost 2 bases to trimming and J lost 4 bases, with 9 bases between them. CDR3 sequence: CASSILGTYEQYF. CDR3 in DNA: TGTGCCAGTAGTATACTTGGGACTTACGAGCAGTACTTC.

There are a few counts of this clonotype. The V gene is TRBV12-3 or TRBV12-4, the J gene TRBJ1-3; D might be TRBD1 (5 bases). V lost 6 bases and J 0 bases, leaving 15 bases between the germline ends. The CDR3 is 16 amino acids. The CDR3 sequence is CASRSVGTVSGNTIYF. The CDR3 region has the DNA TGTGCCAGCAGGTCCGTCGGGACCGTCTCTGGAAACACCATATATTTT.

This clonotype came up many times. The J gene is TRBJ2-7, the V gene TRBV5-5; D gene uncertain. Trimming shortened V by 0 bases and J by 1 base, and 5 bases separated the two germline ends. Germline CDR1 and CDR2: SGHKS and YYEKEE (reference sequence). The CDR3 spans 13 residues. CDR3 region: CASSLGRSYEQYV. The CDR3 region has the DNA TGTGCCAGCAGCTTGGGCAGGTCCTACGAGCAGTACGTC.

This chain connects TRBV12-3 or TRBV12-4 to TRBJ1-2, with a possible D match to TRBD1 (5 bases). CDR3 length equals 16 residues. Trimming left V 5 bases short and J 4 bases short, with 20 bases between. The CDR3 sequence: CASSARGRDGGYGYTF. The DNA for the CDR3 is TGTGCCAGCAGTGCTAGGGGCCGGGACGGAGGCTATGGCTACACCTTC.

The J gene is TRBJ2-1, the V gene TRBV20-1, with TRBD1 matching over 9 bases. Losses at the gene ends were 5 bases for V and 12 bases for J; bases not matched to a gene: 20. CDR3 length equals 16 residues. Germline-derived CDR1 and CDR2 are DFQATT and SNEGSKA (reference sequence). The CDR3 nucleotides are TGCAGTGCTCCCCCCGCCGGACAGGGGTACGGTCGGGGGCAGTTCTTC. Protein sequence: CSAPPAGQGYGRGQFF.

This clonotype has only a few counts. The junction shows a germline mismatch at one end, possibly a read error. J is TRBJ2-5 and V is TRBV11-2; no definite D call. The CDR3 loop spans 14 amino acids. Germline assignment: CDR1 SGHAT and CDR2 FQNNGV. CDR3 residues: CASSLALLVETQYF. In nucleotides, the CDR3 is TGTGCCAGCAGTTTAGCCCTTCTAGTGGAGACCCAGTACTTC.

The V gene is TRBV28, the J gene TRBJ2-1; TRBD2 matches 9 bases. Germline V CDR1 and CDR2: MDHEN, SYDVKM. J gave up 4 bases and V 6 bases, and 10 bases lay outside the gene matches. This CDR3 spans 16 amino acids. CDR3 DNA sequence: TGTGCCAGCAGGTCATCGGGGCTAGCGGGGTACAATGAGCAGTTCTTC. Encoded protein: CASRSSGLAGYNEQFF.

This clonotype was counted between two and nine times. CDR3 in amino acids: CASSRVDREEKLFF. The DNA for the CDR3 is TGTGCCAGCAGCCGGGTCGACCGGGAGGAAAAACTGTTTTTT. This chain uses TRBV6-1 with TRBJ1-4; D is unresolved. V lost 6 bases, J lost 8 bases, and 16 bases lay in between. The germline V gene encodes CDR1 MNHNS and CDR2 SASEGT. The CDR3 length is 14 residues.

This chain connects TRBV6-1 to TRBJ2-5, with TRBD1 identical over 9 bases. With 2 bases clipped from V and 5 bases from J, the junction kept 6 bases outside the gene matches. Looked up from germline, CDR1 is MNHNS and CDR2 is SASEGT. The CDR3 covers 15 residues. CDR3 residues: CASSESDRGWETQYF. The CDR3 coding sequence is TGTGCCAGCAGTGAATCAGACAGGGGGTGGGAGACCCAGTACTTC.

This clonotype was seen only a few times. V gene TRBV7-6 combines with J gene TRBJ2-7, with 10 bases fitting TRBD1. The CDR3 extends over 15 amino acids. Germline V gene lookup returns CDR1 SGHVS and CDR2 FNYEAQ. V shed 4 bases and J 7 bases; nucleotides not matched to a gene: 10. This chain's CDR3 is CASSYVTGGGGEQYF. The CDR3 nucleotides read TGTGCCAGCAGCTACGTGACAGGGGGCGGCGGGGAGCAGTACTTC.

This clonotype was counted only a few times. J is TRBJ2-1 and V is TRBV29-1; 9 positions match TRBD1. The V gene's germline CDR1 is SQVTM and CDR2 ANQGSEA. The trim removed 2 bases at V and 7 bases at J, leaving 9 bases unmatched. The length of the CDR3 is 15 residues. CDR3 sequence reads: CSVERGTGTGNEQFF. CDR3 bases: TGCAGCGTTGAACGAGGGACAGGGACTGGGAATGAGCAGTTCTTC.

This clonotype was seen more than once but under ten times. This chain joins TRBV20-1 and TRBJ1-6; D perhaps matches TRBD1 (6 bases). The germline CDR1 and CDR2 sequences are DFQATT and SNEGSKA (reference sequence). CDR3 length: 15 amino acids. Trimming took 6 bases from V and 9 from J, leaving 21 bases between them. Here the CDR3 reads CSAHSPGQRGSPLHF. The CDR3 DNA reads TGCAGTGCGCACTCTCCGGGACAACGGGGTTCACCCCTCCACTTT.

The chain joins TRBV20-1 to TRBJ2-7, with 7 bases fitting TRBD1. Germline trimming cut 6 bases from V and 3 bases from J; bases unmatched to any gene: 11. This CDR3 region has 14 residues. Germline CDR1 DFQATT, CDR2 SNEGSKA (reference sequence). CDR3 nucleotide sequence: TGCAGTGCAAGGTCGGGGACAGACTACTACGAGCAGTACTTC. Amino acid sequence: CSARSGTDYYEQYF.

The chain joins TRBV7-2 to TRBJ2-5, with a possible D match to TRBD1 (5 bases). This CDR3 is 15 amino acids long. V lost 0 bases to trimming and J lost 1 base, with 9 bases between them. Germline CDR1 and CDR2: SGHTA and FQGNSA. CDR3: CASSLAGQGQETQYF. For the CDR3, the DNA is TGTGCCAGCAGCTTAGCTGGGCAGGGCCAAGAGACCCAGTACTTC.